This T cell receptor (beta chain) was captured in a study of T cells after yellow fever vaccination. Study information: The SMART-Seq v4 Ultra Low Input method served to prepare the low-cell-number fractions. Notes on the study in general: Some clonotypes, a small share, were shared between CD4 and CD8 compartments.

Trimming removed 7 bases at V and 8 bases at J, with 14 bases between. The CDR3 has 13 residues. MiXCR, applied by TCRdb to the 5' RACE reads, yields one record per CDR3 protein. This table has just under 600,000 distinct CDR3 sequences, about 13% appearing once. There are a few counts of this clonotype. The antigen remains undetermined. Sequences were derived from PBMCs, sampled on the day of the yellow fever booster vaccination. This rearrangement joins TRBV12-3 or TRBV12-4 to TRBJ1-4; a weak D match, TRBD1 (5 bases). This TCR was recovered from a young man who received the YFV17D yellow fever vaccine. The CDR3 coding sequence is TGTGCCAGCAACATCCAGGGTCCAGAAAAACTGTTTTTT. Translating it yields CASNIQGPEKLFF.